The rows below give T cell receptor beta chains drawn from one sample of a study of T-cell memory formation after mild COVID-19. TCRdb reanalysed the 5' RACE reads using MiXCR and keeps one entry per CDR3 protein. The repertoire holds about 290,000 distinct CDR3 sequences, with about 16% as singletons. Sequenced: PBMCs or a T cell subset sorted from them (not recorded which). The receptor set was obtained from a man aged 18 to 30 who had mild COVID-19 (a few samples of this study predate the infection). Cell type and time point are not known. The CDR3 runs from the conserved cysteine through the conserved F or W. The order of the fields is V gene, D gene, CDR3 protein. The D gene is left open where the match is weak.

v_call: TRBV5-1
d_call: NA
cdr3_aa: CASSSGTPNQPQHF

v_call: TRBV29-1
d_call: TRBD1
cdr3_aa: CSGDRGVGNEQFF

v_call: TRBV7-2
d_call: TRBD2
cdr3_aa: CASSSESAGGFVTQYF

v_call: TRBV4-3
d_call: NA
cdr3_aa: CASSINEKLFF

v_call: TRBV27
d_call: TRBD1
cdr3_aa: CVSRGLGTDTQYF

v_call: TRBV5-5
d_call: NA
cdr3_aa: CASSQTGNTGELFF

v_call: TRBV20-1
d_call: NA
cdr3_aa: CSARDPGRQALYEQYF

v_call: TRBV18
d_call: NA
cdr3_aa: CASSPEAGRMAQPQHF

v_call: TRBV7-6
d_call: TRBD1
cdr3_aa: CASSLGTGEYEQYF

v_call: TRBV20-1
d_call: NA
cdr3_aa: CSARPGHTNEKLFF

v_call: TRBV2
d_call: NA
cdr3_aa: CASSESPMKRGTEAFF

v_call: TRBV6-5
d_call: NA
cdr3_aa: CASSASYNEQFF

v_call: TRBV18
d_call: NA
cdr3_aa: CASSPGLGGGTQYF

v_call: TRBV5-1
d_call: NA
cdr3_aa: CASSLGQSGDEQFF

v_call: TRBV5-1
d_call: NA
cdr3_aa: CASSLGTPAKNIQYF

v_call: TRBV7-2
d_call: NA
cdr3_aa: CASSLVLGYNSPLHF

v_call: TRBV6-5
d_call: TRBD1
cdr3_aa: CASRDRTGTSPLHF

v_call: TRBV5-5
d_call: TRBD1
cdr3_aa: CASRNGLGQGGKLFF

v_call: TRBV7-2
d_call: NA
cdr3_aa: CASSLAGNTEAFF

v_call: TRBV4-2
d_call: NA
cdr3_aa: CASWGLNYGYTF

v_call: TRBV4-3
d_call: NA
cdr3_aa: CASSQDPGTQYF

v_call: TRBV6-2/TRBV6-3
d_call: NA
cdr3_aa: CASSYGRGDTGELFF

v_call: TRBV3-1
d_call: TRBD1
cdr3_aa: CASSLWRGTGDPNEQFF

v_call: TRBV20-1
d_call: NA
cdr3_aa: CSARHATGNTEAFF

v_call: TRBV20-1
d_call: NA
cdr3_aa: CSAPHGAAAETQYF

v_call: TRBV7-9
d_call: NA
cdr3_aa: CASSTWANTEAFF

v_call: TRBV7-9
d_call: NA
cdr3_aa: CASSLSGIIGYTF